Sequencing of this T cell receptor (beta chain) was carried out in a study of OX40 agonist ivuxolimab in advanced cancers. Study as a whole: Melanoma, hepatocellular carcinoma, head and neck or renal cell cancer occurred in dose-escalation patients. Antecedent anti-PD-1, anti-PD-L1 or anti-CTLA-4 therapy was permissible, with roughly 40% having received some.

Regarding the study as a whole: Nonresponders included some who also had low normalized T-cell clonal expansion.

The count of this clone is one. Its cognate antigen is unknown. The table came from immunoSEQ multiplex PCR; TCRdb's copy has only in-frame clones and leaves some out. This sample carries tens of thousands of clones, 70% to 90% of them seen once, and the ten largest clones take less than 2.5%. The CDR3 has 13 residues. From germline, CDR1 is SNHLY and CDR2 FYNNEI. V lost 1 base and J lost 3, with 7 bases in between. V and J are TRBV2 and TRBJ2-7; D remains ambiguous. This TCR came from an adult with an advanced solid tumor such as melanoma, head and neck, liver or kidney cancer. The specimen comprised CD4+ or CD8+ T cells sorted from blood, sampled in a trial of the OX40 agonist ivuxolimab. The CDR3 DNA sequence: TGTGCCAGCAGTGAAGGTCGGATCTACGAGCAGTACTTC. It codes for CASSEGRIYEQYF.